What follows are 13 T cell receptor beta chains derived from one specimen sequenced in a study of blood T cell repertoires in COVID-19. Libraries were prepared by immunoSEQ multiplex PCR; TCRdb keeps only in-frame clonotypes and omits some of them. This table has around 150,000 clones, approximately 80% appearing once. Input material: PBMCs or T cells enriched from blood (not recorded which). Receptor source: a woman aged 40 to 55 who had recovered from COVID-19.

The chain combines TRBV15 with TRBJ1-5; D perhaps matches TRBD1 (6 bases). Germline CDR1 and CDR2: LNHNV and YYDKDF (reference sequence). V gave up 5 bases and J gave up 7 bases, with 12 bases separating them. This CDR3 has 13 amino acids. In DNA form, the CDR3 reads TGTGCCACCAGCCCGAAGCAGGGGCAGCCCCAGCATTTT. This codes for CATSPKQGQPQHF. Based on the CDR3 plus reference TRBV15 and TRBJ1-5, the full variable domain is DAMVIQNPRYQVTQFGKPVTLSCSQTLNHNVMYWYQQKSSQAPKLLFHYYDKDFNNEADTPDNFQSRRPNTSFCFLDIRSPGLGDTAMYLCATSPKQGQPQHFGDGTRLSIL.

V and J are TRBV7-8 and TRBJ1-5; a weak D match, TRBD1 (5 bases). CDR3 length: 16 amino acids. Germline loops: CDR1 SGHVS, CDR2 FQNEAQ. V dropped 4 bases and J dropped 1 base, with 14 bases sitting between them. The CDR3 spells CASSSWGGSSNQPQHF. Written as DNA, the CDR3 is TGTGCCAGCAGCTCATGGGGGGGTTCCAGCAATCAGCCCCAGCATTTT.

The gene calls are TRBV4-1 and TRBJ2-1; D is possibly TRBD2 (6 bases). CDR3 length: 16 residues. Germline CDR1 is MGHRA and CDR2 is YSYEKL. Trimming removed 4 bases from V and 2 bases from J, with 15 bases in between. The CDR3 loop reads CASSLLGGTAYNEQFF. CDR3 DNA: TGCGCCAGCAGCCTTCTGGGCGGGACGGCCTACAATGAGCAGTTCTTC.

The chain uses TRBV7-9 and TRBJ1-4; D is undetermined. With 1 base removed from V and 10 bases from J, the gap between germline ends came to 7 bases. The CDR3 has 12 amino acids. CDR1 and CDR2 from the germline V gene are SEHNR and FQNEAQ (reference sequence). CDR3 nucleotides: TGTGCCAGCAGCTTAGGCGACATAAAACTGTTTTTT. Its translation is CASSLGDIKLFF.

This rearrangement joins TRBV7-9 to TRBJ2-3; 7 bases align to TRBD1. Unmatched junction bases numbered 10, after V lost 4 bases and J lost 6 bases. The CDR3 is made up of 15 amino acids. Looked up from germline, CDR1 is SEHNR and CDR2 is FQNEAQ (reference sequence). The CDR3 DNA reads TGTGCCAGCAGCTCGTACAGGGAACAGGGGGATACGCAGTATTTT. Residues: CASSSYREQGDTQYF.

This clone was detected a few times. The V call is TRBV7-9, the J call TRBJ1-1; D possibly corresponds to TRBD1 (5 bases). The CDR3 is 14 amino acids. Germline loops: CDR1 SEHNR, CDR2 FQNEAQ (reference sequence). The V end was cut by 5 bases, the J end by 8 bases, with 18 bases between. The CDR3 loop is CASSQSRPGLEAFF. CDR3 in DNA: TGTGCCAGCAGCCAATCCCGTCCGGGACTCGAAGCTTTCTTT.

V is TRBV4-1 and J is TRBJ2-7; 14 nucleotides agree with TRBD2. The CDR3 length is 17 residues. V shed 0 bases, J shed 6 bases, and the junction held 7 bases outside the gene matches. CDR1 is MGHRA and CDR2 is YSYEKL in the germline V gene. CDR3 residues: CASSQEGLAGVPREQYF. Written as DNA, the CDR3 is TGCGCCAGCAGCCAAGAGGGACTAGCGGGGGTTCCACGCGAGCAGTACTTC.

This clone has more than one count but fewer than ten. The chain carries TRBV5-8 and TRBJ1-1; 9 bases agree with TRBD1. Germline CDR1 SGHTS, CDR2 YDEGEE. V was pared by 0 bases and J by 2 bases, with 5 bases of the junction left unmatched. The CDR3 is made up of 16 amino acids. The CDR3 here is CASSLVQGALNTEAFF. CDR3 nucleotide sequence: TGTGCCAGCAGCTTGGTACAGGGGGCCTTAAACACTGAAGCTTTCTTT. Full variable domain (outside the CDR3, taken from reference TRBV5-8 and TRBJ1-1): EAGVTQSPTHLIKTRGQQATLRCSPISGHTSVYWYQQALGLGLQFLLWYDEGEERNRGNFPPRFSGRQFPNYSSELNVNALELEDSALYLCASSLVQGALNTEAFFGQGTRLTVV.

This clone was observed once. The chain recombines TRBV13 with TRBJ2-1; 11 bases line up with TRBD2. Germline V gene sequence: CDR1 PRHDT, CDR2 FYEKMQ (reference sequence). The ends lost 0 bases at V and 6 bases at J; junction bases unmatched: 4. This CDR3 region has 16 residues. The CDR3 loop reads CASSLGLAGASNEQFF. The CDR3 bases are TGTGCCAGCAGCTTAGGACTAGCGGGAGCTTCCAATGAGCAGTTCTTC.

This rearrangement joins TRBV9 to TRBJ2-2, with 13 bases lining up with TRBD2. CDR1 is SGDLS and CDR2 is YYNGEE in the germline V gene. The V and J ends lost 3 bases and 2 bases, in that order; junction bases with no gene match: 4. This CDR3 is 17 amino acids long. CDR3 protein: CASSDGTSGVNTGELFF. The CDR3 bases are TGTGCCAGCAGCGACGGGACTAGCGGGGTTAACACCGGGGAGCTGTTTTTT.

V and J are TRBV5-6 and TRBJ2-5; the match to TRBD1 covers 7 bases. This CDR3 region has 15 residues. Germline V gene lookup returns CDR1 SGHDT and CDR2 YYEEEE. With V trimmed by 2 bases and J by 3 bases, 7 bases remained unmatched. DNA for the CDR3: TGTGCCAGCAGCTTTACCGGACAGGACGAAGAGACCCAGTACTTC. This translates into CASSFTGQDEETQYF.

The chain has TRBV4-1 and TRBJ2-5; 14 positions match TRBD2. The germline V gene encodes CDR1 MGHRA and CDR2 YSYEKL. The CDR3 loop spans 16 amino acids. Trimming cost V 4 bases and J 5 bases; bases outside gene matches: 6. The CDR3 reads CASSPGLAGAAETQYF. DNA for the CDR3: TGCGCCAGCAGCCCGGGACTAGCGGGAGCGGCTGAGACCCAGTACTTC.

The V and J genes are TRBV28 and TRBJ2-5; D remains unclear. Per germline, CDR1 MDHEN and CDR2 SYDVKM. V was clipped by 5 bases and J by 5 bases, with 12 bases between them. The CDR3 has 13 residues. The CDR3, as DNA: TGTGCCAGCAGTGCCCATCTATTGGAGACCCAGTACTTC. Its translation: CASSAHLLETQYF.